Following are 8 T cell receptor beta chains from one sample sequenced in a study of blood T cell repertoires in COVID-19. Produced via immunoSEQ multiplex PCR; TCRdb's table is partial and in-frame only. The sample lists 80,000 to 95,000 clones, around 87% occurring once. The material sequenced was peripheral blood. These receptor sequences come from a human donor in a cohort sampled during active COVID-19.

This chain joins TRBV12-3 or TRBV12-4 and TRBJ1-1; D ambiguous. V shed 3 bases and J shed 6 bases, with 8 bases lying between them. The CDR3 covers 12 residues. The chain's CDR3 is CASSLGGAEAFF. CDR3 nucleotides: TGTGCCAGCAGTTTGGGTGGAGCTGAAGCTTTCTTT.

This chain joins TRBV5-4 and TRBJ1-2; D not resolved. This CDR3 has 14 residues. The V end lost 1 base, the J end lost 3 bases, and 10 bases lay between the germline ends. Germline assignment: CDR1 SGHNT and CDR2 YYREEE (reference sequence). The CDR3 DNA is TGTGCCAGCAGCTTGATAACCGGGGACTATGGCTACACCTTC. As protein: CASSLITGDYGYTF.

This clone was detected only a few times. The chain links TRBV6-2 or TRBV6-3 to TRBJ1-6, with D uncertain. CDR1 and CDR2 (germline): MNHEY, SVGEGT. This CDR3 region has 16 residues. Trimming shortened V by 2 bases and J by 2 bases, and 10 bases separated the two germline ends. The CDR3 DNA reads as TGTGCCAGCAGTTACGGAGGAGGGACCTATAATTCACCCCTCCACTTT. Encoded protein: CASSYGGGTYNSPLHF.

This clone was recorded once. The V call is TRBV5-6, the J call TRBJ1-5, with TRBD1 as a possible D gene (6 bases). Germline V gene lookup returns CDR1 SGHDT and CDR2 YYEEEE. The CDR3 has 14 amino acids. Trimming cost V 2 bases and J 7 bases, with 13 bases left between them. CDR3 residues: CASSFGTGNQPQHF. The CDR3 region has the DNA TGTGCCAGCAGCTTCGGTACAGGGAACCAGCCCCAGCATTTT.

V is TRBV11-3 and J is TRBJ2-7; TRBD2 matches 11 bases. Per germline, CDR1 SGHNT and CDR2 YENEEA. This CDR3 region has 14 residues. The V gene end was trimmed by 5 bases and the J gene end by 6 bases; junction bases not matched to a gene: 6. CDR3 protein: CASSPSGGSSEQYF. The CDR3 nucleotides are TGTGCCAGCAGCCCTAGCGGGGGGAGTAGCGAGCAGTACTTC.

This chain joins TRBV4-1 and TRBJ2-3; 12 bases align to TRBD2. CDR1 is MGHRA and CDR2 is YSYEKL in the germline V gene. The CDR3 is made up of 17 amino acids. The ends lost 0 bases at V and 4 bases at J; junction bases unmatched: 5. The DNA for the CDR3 is TGCGCCAGCAGCCAAGAAACTAGCGGGGGGTACGCAGATACGCAGTATTTT. Protein sequence: CASSQETSGGYADTQYF.

The chain combines TRBV5-1 with TRBJ2-3; no firm D call. The germline gives CDR1 SGHRS, CDR2 YFSETQ. This CDR3 comprises 12 residues. Trimming cost V 1 base and J 6 bases, with 6 bases left between them. As DNA, the CDR3 is TGCGCCAGCAGCTTGCTGAGGGATACGCAGTATTTT. Protein product: CASSLLRDTQYF. The full variable domain, rest sourced from reference TRBV5-1 and TRBJ2-3, is KAGVTQTPRYLIKTRGQQVTLSCSPISGHRSVSWYQQTPGQGLQFLFEYFSETQRNKGNFPGRFSGRQFSNSRSEMNVSTLELGDSALYLCASSLLRDTQYFGPGTRLTVL.

This chain connects TRBV6-2 or TRBV6-3 to TRBJ1-1; D possibly corresponds to TRBD1 (6 bases). V lost 4 bases and J 3 bases, leaving 9 bases between the germline ends. Looked up from germline, CDR1 is MNHEY and CDR2 is SVGEGT. This CDR3 spans 13 amino acids. In DNA form, the CDR3 reads TGTGCCAGCAGTTCGCAGGGGTACACTGAAGCTTTCTTT. It codes for CASSSQGYTEAFF.